These T cell receptor beta chains were read from a single sample in a study of regulatory T cells in long-lasting Graves disease. Using its own MiXCR run on the multiplex PCR reads, TCRdb lists one record per CDR3 protein. Of approximately 400,000 distinct CDR3 sequences in the sample, 15% were seen once. These data were likewise used in another study, on T cells in Graves' hyperthyroidism and ophthalmopathy.

The sample consisted of peripheral blood mononuclear cells (PBMCs), taken at new diagnosis, from a patient treated with antithyroid drugs. These receptors all stem from a woman between 40 and 55 years old with Graves disease. Both conserved end residues are part of each CDR3. The D gene is left open where the match is weak. Some rows mark clone size as missing; the rest say once, few, many or name a class of expanded clone.

v_gene	j_gene	d_gene	abundance	CDR3aa	CDR3nt
TRBV6-1	TRBJ1-5	TRBD1	.	CATTRTGLYGGADSNQPQHF	TGTGCCACCACGCGGACAGGGCTATATGGTGGCGCAGATAGCAATCAGCCCCAGCATTTT
TRBV27	TRBJ2-1	.	many	CASTQSGIGNEQFF	TGTGCCAGCACCCAATCCGGGATCGGCAATGAGCAGTTCTTC
TRBV7-3	TRBJ2-5	.	many	CASSLTGSEAETQYF	TGTGCCAGCAGCTTAACGGGTTCAGAAGCGGAGACCCAGTACTTC
TRBV28	TRBJ1-1	.	many	CASSLEGQQAFF	TGTGCCAGCAGTTTAGAGGGACAACAAGCTTTCTTT
TRBV6-1	TRBJ2-2	.	many	CASKLGSEGTGELFF	TGTGCCAGCAAGCTAGGAAGCGAAGGCACCGGGGAGCTGTTTTTT
TRBV28	TRBJ2-7	TRBD2	many	CASSSRLAGANKLSYEQYF	TGTGCCAGCAGTTCCCGACTAGCGGGAGCCAACAAACTCTCCTACGAGCAGTACTTC
TRBV12-3/TRBV12-4	TRBJ1-1	.	many	CASRIDSRTEAFF	TGTGCCAGCAGGATAGACTCGCGAACTGAAGCTTTCTTT
TRBV18	TRBJ2-7	TRBD2	many	CASSPGGRAYEQYF	TGTGCCAGCTCACCTGGCGGGAGGGCCTACGAGCAGTACTTC
TRBV6-2/TRBV6-3	TRBJ2-7	TRBD2	many	CASSELAAGTSVYEQYF	TGTGCCAGCAGTGAACTGGCAGCCGGGACTAGCGTCTACGAGCAGTACTTC
TRBV24-1	TRBJ1-3	.	many	CATSDGGTVGSGNTIYF	TGTGCCACCAGTGATGGGGGAACGGTGGGCTCTGGAAACACCATATATTTT
TRBV28	TRBJ2-7	TRBD1	.	CARGQGGLHEQYF	TGTGCCAGGGGACAGGGGGGGCTTCACGAGCAGTACTTC
TRBV5-1	TRBJ2-1	.	many	CASQTDARGYEQFF	TGCGCCTCTCAGACCGATGCTCGGGGGTACGAGCAGTTCTTC
TRBV11-2	TRBJ1-5	.	many	CASSKTENQPQHF	TGTGCCAGCAGCAAGACAGAAAATCAGCCCCAGCATTTT
TRBV28	TRBJ1-1	.	many	CASSSYEIPNTEAFF	TGTGCCAGCAGTTCCTACGAGATACCGAACACTGAAGCTTTCTTT
TRBV5-1	TRBJ2-1	TRBD2	few	CASSFSSGPYNEQFF	TGCGCCAGCAGCTTTAGTAGCGGGCCTTACAATGAGCAGTTCTTC
TRBV5-6	TRBJ2-5	TRBD1	.	CASSFGTGREETQYF	TGTGCCAGCAGCTTCGGGACAGGGAGGGAAGAGACCCAGTACTTC
TRBV19	TRBJ1-1	.	few	CASSIGGMNTEAFF	TGTGCCAGTAGTATAGGGGGGATGAACACTGAAGCTTTCTTT
TRBV2	TRBJ1-6	.	many	CASSGNREYSPLHF	TGTGCCAGCAGTGGAAACAGGGAGTATTCACCCCTCCACTTT
TRBV11-2	TRBJ2-1	TRBD2	few	CASSSLAGGPDNEQFF	TGTGCCAGCAGCAGTCTAGCGGGAGGGCCCGACAATGAGCAGTTCTTC
TRBV24-1	TRBJ1-2	.	many	CATSDSPDGFYGYTF	TGTGCCACCAGTGATTCCCCCGACGGATTCTATGGCTACACCTTC
TRBV7-6	TRBJ2-2	.	many	CASSSNPRTSANTGELFF	TGTGCCAGCAGCTCAAATCCTAGGACGTCGGCGAACACCGGGGAGCTGTTTTTT
TRBV11-3	TRBJ2-3	.	.	CASSARLGTDTQYF	TGTGCCAGCAGCGCCCGCCTAGGTACAGATACGCAGTATTTT
TRBV12-3/TRBV12-4	TRBJ1-6	TRBD1	many	CASSLAGQGQSPLHF	TGTGCCAGCAGTTTGGCCGGACAGGGACAATCACCCCTCCACTTT
TRBV12-3/TRBV12-4	TRBJ2-5	.	few	CASSHSGGETQYF	TGTGCCAGCAGTCACTCAGGGGGGGAGACCCAGTACTTC
TRBV7-9	TRBJ2-6	.	many	CASTISGANVLTF	TGTGCCAGCACCATATCTGGGGCCAACGTCCTGACTTTC
TRBV28	TRBJ2-3	TRBD1	.	CASSRNRGSTDTQYF	TGTGCCAGCAGTAGAAACAGGGGAAGCACAGATACGCAGTATTTT
TRBV18	TRBJ1-4	TRBD1	many	CASSPPSRGGGTNEKLFF	TGTGCCAGCTCACCACCATCCAGGGGGGGGGGAACTAATGAAAAACTGTTTTTT